This T cell receptor (beta chain) stems from a study of cytomegalovirus exposure and HLA in healthy donors. With regard to this clone: Antigen: not known.

The PCR used 60 Vbeta and 13 Jbeta primers. Original processing methods: Approximately 11 million of 80 million to 85 million unique TCR beta chains were shared, per a later count. The table came from immunoSEQ multiplex PCR; TCRdb's copy has only in-frame clones and leaves some out. That table furnishes V, J and clone size, whereas the DNA furnished D and trimming. The sample records some 100,000 clones, around 76% being singletons. General study findings and limits: Links to common viral pathogens appeared, in a later analysis, for several of the most significant clusters. Usually a TCR sequence was rare, but some public TCRs were found in many donors. When a later analysis compared HLA-associated TCR beta chains with equally common others, the HLA-associated chains turned out to be more clonally expanded and to have lower generation probabilities.

The V and J ends lost 1 base and 5 bases, in that order; junction bases with no gene match: 4. CDR1 is MNHNS and CDR2 is SASEGT in the germline V gene. CDR3 size: 14 residues. The sequencing input was PBMCs. The V gene is TRBV6-1, the J gene TRBJ2-5; 7 bases match TRBD2. The clonotype comes from a woman aged 40 to 49 in good health and CMV-seropositive. The CDR3 loop is CASSEGGRGETQYF. The DNA of the CDR3 is TGTGCCAGCAGTGAAGGAGGGCGGGGGGAGACCCAGTACTTC.